The TCR beta chain described here comes from a study of lymphopenia after photon versus proton radiotherapy. Overall study results and limits: Relative stability marked proton patients; photon patients lost diversity and naive cells. After lymphocyte nadir, photon-treated repertoires showed oligoclonal expansion, especially CD8+ Temra. Post-nadir TCR diversity decline inversely tracked overall survival among those who died.

TCRdb keeps only in-frame clones here, not all; method: immunoSEQ multiplex PCR. The sample gives some 25,000 clones, 75% to 90% of which show up once; under 6.5% is in the top ten. As concerns this clone: Its target is unknown.

The sample here was peripheral blood, taken from a patient treated with photon-based radiotherapy. This clonotype originated in a man in his thirties or forties with gastric cancer.

The CDR3 sequence is CASSQVDSTGELFF. The CDR3 DNA reads TGTGCCAGCAGCCAAGTTGACAGCACCGGGGAGCTGTTTTTT. The chain links TRBV4-2 to TRBJ2-2, with D perhaps TRBD1 (5 bases). With 1 base removed from V and 4 bases from J, the gap between germline ends came to 7 bases. This CDR3 comprises 14 residues. Germline lookup yields CDR1 LGHNA and CDR2 YNFKEQ.